These T cell receptor beta chains were read from a single sample in a study of blood T cell repertoires in COVID-19. Clones were read by immunoSEQ multiplex PCR, and TCRdb kept only the in-frame ones, dropping some. This sample has 120,000 or so clones, with roughly 90% found just once. The sample consisted of peripheral blood. Receptor source: a man between 65 and 80 years old who had recovered from COVID-19. CDR3s include the opening cysteine and the closing phenylalanine or tryptophan. Each record gives: J gene, V gene, CDR3 protein.

TRBJ2-7	TRBV15	CATSRDRRVSYEQYF
TRBJ1-3	TRBV7-9	CASSPPPRVGGNTIYF
TRBJ1-2	TRBV28	CASSLSLGLTYGYTF
TRBJ2-2	TRBV27	CASSFCVGGGCTGELFF
TRBJ1-6	TRBV7-9	CASSLVNRGISPLHF
TRBJ2-1	TRBV7-2	CASSPGRAVEQFF
TRBJ1-2	TRBV3-1/TRBV3-2	CASSPYGTDSYGYTF
TRBJ2-1	TRBV6-2/TRBV6-3	CASSYGTSGRGEQFF
TRBJ2-1	TRBV7-2	CASGSSYNEQFF
TRBJ1-5	TRBV2	CASSEQGNSNQPQHF
TRBJ2-1	TRBV7-2	CASSLGLLPGLAGFNEQFF
TRBJ2-6	TRBV9	CASKGGGANVLTF
TRBJ1-2	TRBV15	CATSGPHYGYTF
TRBJ2-1	TRBV5-1	CASSLAQVGDEQFF
TRBJ2-7	TRBV6-5	CASSKLGQSPYEQYF
TRBJ1-2	TRBV2	CASSRTGSGDYGYTF
TRBJ2-7	TRBV5-1	CASSLVEASYEQYF
TRBJ1-5	TRBV6-5	CASSYEGDQPQHF
TRBJ1-1	TRBV5-1	CASSPDRGLNTEAFF
TRBJ2-7	TRBV6-4	CASRLFQGRHYEQYF
TRBJ1-6	TRBV28	CASSLADRDRVNSPLHF
TRBJ2-1	TRBV4-3	CASSQDVGQSSYNEQFF
TRBJ1-6	TRBV5-6	CASSRTPDSPLHF
TRBJ2-2	TRBV5-6	CASSKTGVNTGELFF
TRBJ2-7	TRBV5-1	CASSLGLVGYEQYF
TRBJ2-3	TRBV7-8	CASSLGPTDTQYF
TRBJ2-2	TRBV11-2	CASSLVQQGGTGELFF
TRBJ2-1	TRBV6-5	CASSLTATEYNEQFF
TRBJ2-3	TRBV19	CASRDFGNTDTQYF
TRBJ2-1	TRBV7-9	CASSPLPLAASYNEQFF
TRBJ1-5	TRBV11-2	CASSLQDSNQPQHF
TRBJ1-2	TRBV10-3	CAISGGQAFLYGYTF
TRBJ1-3	TRBV5-6	CASSLGTVSGNTIYF
TRBJ1-5	TRBV3-1/TRBV3-2	CASSQDLAGSGNQPQHF
TRBJ2-6	TRBV6-2/TRBV6-3	CASSYTAGTGTSGANVLTF
TRBJ2-3	TRBV6-5	CASAPGQSTDTQYF
TRBJ2-1	TRBV7-3	CASSLPGNEQFF
TRBJ2-1	TRBV6-2/TRBV6-3	CASSERQREGPYNEQFF
TRBJ1-6	TRBV5-1	CASSLEGDRNSPLHF
TRBJ2-3	TRBV6-5	CASSYEVLDTQYF
TRBJ2-5	TRBV28	CASSDPAGVLETQYF
TRBJ2-1	TRBV7-8	CASRLGDNYNEQFF
TRBJ2-5	TRBV2	CASSESLAGGRETQYF
TRBJ2-1	TRBV10-3	CAIRRDYTSYNEQFF
TRBJ2-2	TRBV19	CASSIPRGWSPGELFF
TRBJ2-7	TRBV3-1/TRBV3-2	CASSQVAGVEQYF